Included here is one T cell receptor (beta chain) sequence, with context. Its cognate antigen is unknown. This specimen comes from a study of blood T cells in healthy people across ages. Study as a whole: There was about one barcoded beta molecule captured by template switching per two T cells.

The study, taken as a whole, reports: Age brought a roughly linear fall in TCR beta diversity measured per million T cells. Strong correlation existed between TCR beta diversity and naive T cell percentage.

Through a sample-barcoded 5' primer and a J-beta primer mix, a second PCR was run for 7 to 11 cycles. All samples yielded 2.5 million or more CDR3-containing paired-end reads. TCRdb re-called the 5' RACE reads with MiXCR, one entry per CDR3 protein. The sample consists of hundreds of thousands of distinct CDR3 sequences, around half of them appearing once. CDR1 and CDR2 from the germline V gene are DFQATT and SNEGSKA (reference sequence). Trimming pared 2 bases from V and 2 bases from J, leaving 14 bases between. This CDR3 comprises 15 residues. The chain carries TRBV20-1 and TRBJ2-3; D may be TRBD2 (5 bases). Material for sequencing was blood. The clonotype was recovered from a woman in her fifties or sixties in good health. DNA for the CDR3: TGCAGTGCTAGATTGCAGCGGACCTACACAGATACGCAGTATTTT. Translated: CSARLQRTYTDTQYF.